These 21 T cell receptor beta chains came from one sample sequenced in a study of blood T cell repertoires in COVID-19. Libraries were prepared by immunoSEQ multiplex PCR; TCRdb keeps only in-frame clonotypes and omits some of them. This table has some 250,000 clones, about 87% appearing once. Specimen: peripheral blood. Receptor source: a woman aged 65 to 85 with active or convalescent COVID-19.

CDR3 coding DNA: TGTGCCAGCAGTCCGACAGCCTCGTTGGCTAACTATGGCTACACCTTC. Residues: CASSPTASLANYGYTF. The chain combines TRBV6-2 or TRBV6-3 with TRBJ1-2; D perhaps matches TRBD1 (5 bases). Germline values: CDR1 MNHEY, CDR2 SVGEGT. The CDR3 extends over 16 amino acids. Trimming left V 5 bases short and J 0 bases short, with 16 bases between.

With respect to this clone: Sequence at one end of the junction differs from germline and may be a read error. This rearrangement joins TRBV7-2 to TRBJ1-1, with 7 positions matching TRBD1. Germline CDR1 is SGHTA and CDR2 is FQGNSA. This CDR3 spans 12 amino acids. CDR3 nucleotide sequence: TGTGCCAGCAGACCTAGAGGGGGCAAACCGGACTTT. Its translation: CASRPRGGKPDF.

This clone was seen just once. This chain joins TRBV10-3 and TRBJ1-5; D is perhaps TRBD1 (5 bases). Trimming took off 0 bases at V and 3 bases at J, with 9 bases between the two ends. The CDR3 spans 15 residues. Germline loops: CDR1 ENHRY, CDR2 SYGVKD. CDR3 protein: CAISESGGDNQPQHF. DNA of the CDR3: TGTGCCATCAGTGAGTCCGGGGGAGACAATCAGCCCCAGCATTTT.

The chain links TRBV9 to TRBJ1-3, with D hard to call. Trimming cost V 0 bases and J 2 bases, with 6 bases left between them. The CDR3 has 14 residues. Germline-derived CDR1 and CDR2 are SGDLS and YYNGEE. CDR3 in amino acids: CASSVGSTGNTIYF. As DNA, the CDR3 is TGTGCCAGCAGCGTAGGGTCTACTGGAAACACCATATATTTT.

This chain links TRBV6-4 with TRBJ1-5; D not certain. The CDR3 has 16 residues. V was trimmed by 2 bases and J by 0 bases, leaving 11 bases between them. In germline, CDR1 is MRHNA, CDR2 SNTAGT. The CDR3 nucleotides are TGTGCCAGCAGTGACACGCCAACCTATAGCAATCAGCCCCAGCATTTT. Protein: CASSDTPTYSNQPQHF.

Notes on this clone: A much bigger clone sits one base away, suggesting this may be a read error. The rearrangement links TRBV6-4 to TRBJ1-1; a possible D gene is TRBD1 (5 bases). V shed 5 bases and J shed 1 base, with 8 bases lying between them. The germline CDR1 and CDR2 sequences are MRHNA and SNTAGT. This CDR3 contains 13 residues. The CDR3 DNA is TGTGCCAGCAGTCTGACAGAGAACACTGAAGCTTTCTTT. It specifies CASSLTENTEAFF.

This rearrangement joins TRBV20-1 to TRBJ2-1, with 8 bases lining up with TRBD2. CDR1 is DFQATT and CDR2 is SNEGSKA in the germline V gene (reference sequence). Trimming removed 5 bases from V and 10 bases from J; junction bases left unmatched: 4. CDR3 length: 11 residues. CDR3 residues: CSARPSGEQFF. In DNA form, the CDR3 reads TGCAGTGCTCGGCCTAGCGGGGAGCAGTTCTTC.

This chain connects TRBV9 to TRBJ1-1; D gene ambiguous. CDR3 length equals 13 residues. The germline gives CDR1 SGDLS, CDR2 YYNGEE. V lost 3 bases and J lost 1, with 7 bases in between. CDR3 residues: CASSAGKNTEAFF. CDR3 coding DNA: TGTGCCAGCAGCGCGGGGAAGAACACTGAAGCTTTCTTT.

This sequence joins TRBV19 and TRBJ1-1; D unclear. Trimming removed 1 base from V and 4 bases from J, with 16 bases in between. Germline CDR1 reads LNHDA; CDR2 reads SQIVND (reference sequence). CDR3 length: 16 amino acids. This chain's CDR3 is CASSIALKAAGTEAFF. The CDR3 nucleotides read TGTGCCAGTAGTATAGCTTTGAAGGCTGCGGGCACTGAAGCTTTCTTT.

The chain links TRBV28 to TRBJ1-5; D unresolved. CDR3 length: 12 amino acids. The germline V gene encodes CDR1 MDHEN and CDR2 SYDVKM. V lost 0 bases, J lost 6 bases, and 3 bases lay in between. CDR3 loop: CASSLWAQPQHF. The CDR3 region has the DNA TGTGCCAGCAGTTTATGGGCTCAGCCCCAGCATTTT.

The chain employs TRBV11-2 and TRBJ2-1; a weak D match, TRBD2 (5 bases). The CDR3 extends over 15 amino acids. The V end lost 4 bases, the J end lost 1 base, and 11 bases lay between the germline ends. Per the germline V gene, CDR1 is SGHAT and CDR2 is FQNNGV. CDR3: CASSSLRGSYNEQFF. CDR3 sequence (DNA): TGTGCCAGCAGCTCTCTACGGGGTTCCTACAATGAGCAGTTCTTC. Supplemented by reference TRBV11-2 and TRBJ2-1, the full variable domain reads EAGVAQSPRYKIIEKRQSVAFWCNPISGHATLYWYQQILGQGPKLLIQFQNNGVVDDSQLPKDRFSAERLKGVDSTLKIQPAKLEDSAVYLCASSSLRGSYNEQFFGPGTRLTVL.

In this sample, this clone turned up once. This rearrangement joins TRBV5-8 to TRBJ2-7; 7 positions agree with TRBD2. The germline CDR1 and CDR2 sequences are SGHTS and YDEGEE. Trimming removed 7 bases from V and 4 bases from J; junction bases left unmatched: 11. This CDR3 region has 14 residues. This chain's CDR3 is CASPQGRGGYEQYF. Here the CDR3 DNA reads TGTGCCAGCCCTCAGGGTCGCGGGGGATACGAGCAGTACTTC.

J is TRBJ1-1 and V is TRBV5-8, with 9 positions matching TRBD1. From germline, CDR1 is SGHTS and CDR2 YDEGEE. J lost 3 bases, V lost 3 bases, and 3 bases had no gene match. CDR3 length equals 14 residues. CDR3 in DNA: TGTGCCAGCAGCTCGCGGACAGGGGACACTGAAGCTTTCTTT. Amino acids: CASSSRTGDTEAFF.

The chain has TRBV2 and TRBJ2-1; 9 bases align to TRBD2. The trim removed 2 bases at V and 4 bases at J, leaving 6 bases unmatched. Germline V gene lookup returns CDR1 SNHLY and CDR2 FYNNEI. The length of the CDR3 is 16 residues. The CDR3 is CASSESASGVYNEQFF. CDR3 nucleotides: TGTGCCAGCAGTGAATCGGCTAGCGGGGTGTACAATGAGCAGTTCTTC.

This sequence joins TRBV5-8 and TRBJ1-2; no reliable D call. V lost 5 bases and J lost 5, with 13 bases in between. The CDR3 length is 13 residues. Germline V gene data show CDR1 as SGHTS and CDR2 as YDEGEE. The CDR3 sequence: CASRTRGGYGYTF. The CDR3 coding sequence is TGTGCCAGCAGGACCCGGGGAGGGTATGGCTACACCTTC.

V usage is TRBV19 and J usage is TRBJ1-1, with D possibly TRBD1 on 5 matching bases. The CDR3 is 13 amino acids. Trimming took 5 bases from V and 2 from J, leaving 9 bases between them. Germline CDR1 and CDR2: LNHDA and SQIVND (reference sequence). The CDR3 sequence is CASSSQENTEAFF. DNA of the CDR3: TGTGCCAGTAGTTCACAGGAAAACACTGAAGCTTTCTTT.

A remark on this clone: Other DNA sequences in this sample translate to the same CDR3. The chain has TRBV5-6 and TRBJ1-2; 8 bases align to TRBD1. Germline loops: CDR1 SGHDT, CDR2 YYEEEE. This CDR3 spans 13 amino acids. J was trimmed by 5 bases and V by 4 bases; bases with no gene match: 4. Written as DNA, the CDR3 is TGTGCCAGCAGCCTAAACAGGGGGTATGGCTACACCTTC. Translating it yields CASSLNRGYGYTF.

This chain uses TRBV18 with TRBJ2-3; TRBD2 is a possible D gene (6 bases). Trimming removed 4 bases from V and 0 bases from J, with 8 bases in between. Germline V gene data show CDR1 as KGHSH and CDR2 as LQKENI. This CDR3 spans 14 amino acids. The DNA for the CDR3 is TGTGCCAGCTCACTGGGGACTAGCACAGATACGCAGTATTTT. It yields the protein CASSLGTSTDTQYF.

V is TRBV13 and J is TRBJ2-2; 13 nucleotides agree with TRBD2. This CDR3 has 16 residues. The V gene end was trimmed by 11 bases and the J gene end by 1 base; junction bases not matched to a gene: 7. Germline V CDR1 and CDR2: PRHDT, FYEKMQ (reference sequence). DNA for the CDR3: TGTGCCTCTCGGACTAGCGGGGGCCTGAACACCGGGGAGCTGTTTTTT. Amino acids: CASRTSGGLNTGELFF.

The rearrangement joins TRBV27 to TRBJ2-1; TRBD1 matches at 10 bases. After removal of 5 bases from V and 7 bases from J, the junction contained 8 bases not matched to a gene. Germline V gene sequence: CDR1 MNHEY, CDR2 SMNVEV (reference sequence). There are 15 residues in the CDR3. CDR3 region: CASSPMDRGGNEQFF. As DNA, the CDR3 is TGTGCCAGCAGTCCGATGGACAGGGGGGGAAATGAGCAGTTCTTC.

The chain recombines TRBV24-1 with TRBJ1-5; D is unresolved. This CDR3 is built from 14 residues. Looked up from germline, CDR1 is KGHDR and CDR2 is SFDVKD. Trimming pared 3 bases from V and 4 bases from J, leaving 9 bases between. The CDR3 reads CATSDPGPNQPQHF. The CDR3 DNA sequence: TGTGCCACCAGTGATCCTGGCCCGAATCAGCCCCAGCATTTT.